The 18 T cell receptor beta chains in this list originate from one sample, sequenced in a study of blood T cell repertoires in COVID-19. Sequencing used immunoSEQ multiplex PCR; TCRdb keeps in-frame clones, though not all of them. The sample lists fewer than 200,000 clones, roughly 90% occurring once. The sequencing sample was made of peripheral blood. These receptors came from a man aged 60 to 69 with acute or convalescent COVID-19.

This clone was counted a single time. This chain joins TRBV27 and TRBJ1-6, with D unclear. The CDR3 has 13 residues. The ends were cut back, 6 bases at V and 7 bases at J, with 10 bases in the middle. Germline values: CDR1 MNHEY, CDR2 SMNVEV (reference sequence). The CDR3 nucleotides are TGTGCCAGCAGAAAGAGCGAGAATTCACCCCTCCACTTT. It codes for CASRKSENSPLHF.

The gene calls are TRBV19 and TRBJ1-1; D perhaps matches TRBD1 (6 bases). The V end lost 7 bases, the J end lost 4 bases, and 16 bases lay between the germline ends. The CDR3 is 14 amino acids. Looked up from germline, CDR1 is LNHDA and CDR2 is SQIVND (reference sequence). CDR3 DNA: TGTGCCAGTATTCGCGGGCAGGGGCCCACTGAAGCTTTCTTT. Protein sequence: CASIRGQGPTEAFF.

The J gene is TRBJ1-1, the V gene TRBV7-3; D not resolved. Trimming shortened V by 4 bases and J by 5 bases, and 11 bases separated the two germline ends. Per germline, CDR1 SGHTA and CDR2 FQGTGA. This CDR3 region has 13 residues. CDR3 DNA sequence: TGTGCCAGCAGCTCCGCACGGGAGACTGAAGCTTTCTTT. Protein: CASSSARETEAFF.

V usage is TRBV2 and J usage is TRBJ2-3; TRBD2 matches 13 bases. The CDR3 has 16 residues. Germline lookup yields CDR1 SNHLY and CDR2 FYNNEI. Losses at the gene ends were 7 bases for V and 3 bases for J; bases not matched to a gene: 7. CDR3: CASTKRTSGGTDTQYF. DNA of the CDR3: TGTGCCAGCACCAAAAGGACTAGCGGGGGAACAGATACGCAGTATTTT.

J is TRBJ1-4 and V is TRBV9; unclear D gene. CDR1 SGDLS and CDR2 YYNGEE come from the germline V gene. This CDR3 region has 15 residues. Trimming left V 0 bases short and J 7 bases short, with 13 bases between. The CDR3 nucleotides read TGTGCCAGCAGCGTAGCAATGACCTCGGGTGAAAAACTGTTTTTT. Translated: CASSVAMTSGEKLFF.

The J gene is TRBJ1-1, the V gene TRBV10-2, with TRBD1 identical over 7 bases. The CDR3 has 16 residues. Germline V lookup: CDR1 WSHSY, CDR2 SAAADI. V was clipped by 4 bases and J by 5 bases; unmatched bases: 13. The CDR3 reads CASSAFQGDSGTEAFF. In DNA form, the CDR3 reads TGCGCCAGCAGTGCCTTTCAGGGGGACTCTGGAACTGAAGCTTTCTTT.

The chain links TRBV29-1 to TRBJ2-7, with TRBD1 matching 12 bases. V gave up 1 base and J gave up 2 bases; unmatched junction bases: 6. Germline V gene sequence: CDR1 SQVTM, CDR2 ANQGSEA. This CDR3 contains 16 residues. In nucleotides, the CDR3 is TGCAGCGTTGAAGGCGGGACAGGGGGCGAACCCTACGAGCAGTACTTC. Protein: CSVEGGTGGEPYEQYF.

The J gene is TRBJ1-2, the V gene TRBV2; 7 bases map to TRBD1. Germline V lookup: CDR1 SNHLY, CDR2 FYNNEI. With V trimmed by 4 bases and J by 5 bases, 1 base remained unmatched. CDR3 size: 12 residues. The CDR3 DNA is TGTGCCAGCAGTGGCAGGGGGTATGGCTACACCTTC. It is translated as CASSGRGYGYTF.

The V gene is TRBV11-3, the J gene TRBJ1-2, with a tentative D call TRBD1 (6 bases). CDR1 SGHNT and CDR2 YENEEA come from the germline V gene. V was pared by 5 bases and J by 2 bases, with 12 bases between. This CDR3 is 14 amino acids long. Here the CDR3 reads CASSPGDNNYGYTF. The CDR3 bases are TGTGCCAGCAGCCCCGGGGACAACAACTATGGCTACACCTTC. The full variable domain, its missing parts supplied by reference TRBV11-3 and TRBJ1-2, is EAGVVQSPRYKIIEKKQPVAFWCNPISGHNTLYWYLQNLGQGPELLIRYENEEAVDDSQLPKDRFSAERLKGVDSTLKIQPAELGDSAVYLCASSPGDNNYGYTFGSGTRLTVV.

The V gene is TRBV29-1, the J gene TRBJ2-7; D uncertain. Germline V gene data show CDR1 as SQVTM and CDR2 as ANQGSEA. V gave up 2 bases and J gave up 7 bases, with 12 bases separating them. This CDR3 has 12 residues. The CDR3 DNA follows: TGCAGCGTTGAATTCTGGGCCAAGGAGCAGTACTTC. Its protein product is CSVEFWAKEQYF.

The CDR3 sequence is CASSKSAVLHYEQYF. As DNA, the CDR3 is TGTGCCAGCAGTAAAAGTGCGGTCCTCCATTACGAGCAGTACTTC. This chain joins TRBV6-2 or TRBV6-3 and TRBJ2-7; no reliable D call. Per germline, CDR1 MNHEY and CDR2 SVGEGT. V was clipped by 5 bases and J by 4 bases, with 18 bases between them. The CDR3 loop spans 15 amino acids.

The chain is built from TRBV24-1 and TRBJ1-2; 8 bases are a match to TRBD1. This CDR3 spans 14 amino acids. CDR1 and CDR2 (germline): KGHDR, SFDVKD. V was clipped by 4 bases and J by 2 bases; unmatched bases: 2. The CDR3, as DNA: TGTGCCACCAGTGACCGGACAGGGAACTATGGCTACACCTTC. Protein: CATSDRTGNYGYTF.

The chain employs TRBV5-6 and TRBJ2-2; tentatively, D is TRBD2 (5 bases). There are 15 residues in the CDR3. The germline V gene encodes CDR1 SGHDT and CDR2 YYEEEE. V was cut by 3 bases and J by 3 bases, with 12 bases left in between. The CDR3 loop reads CASSSKRVDTGELFF. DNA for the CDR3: TGTGCCAGCAGCTCGAAGAGGGTGGACACCGGGGAGCTGTTTTTT.

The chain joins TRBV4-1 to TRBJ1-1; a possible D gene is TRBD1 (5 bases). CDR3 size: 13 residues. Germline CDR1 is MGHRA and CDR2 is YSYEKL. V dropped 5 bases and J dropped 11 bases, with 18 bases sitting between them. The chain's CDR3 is CASSAQGGRWAFF. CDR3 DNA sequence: TGCGCCAGCAGCGCCCAGGGAGGGCGATGGGCTTTCTTT.

The CDR3 reads CASSLAQTGPNTEAFF. CDR3 sequence (DNA): TGCGCCAGCAGCTTGGCACAGACAGGTCCGAACACTGAAGCTTTCTTT. This sequence joins TRBV5-1 and TRBJ1-1; D is perhaps TRBD1 (6 bases). The CDR3 runs 16 residues. Germline CDR1 SGHRS, CDR2 YFSETQ. V gave up 0 bases and J gave up 1 base, with 13 bases separating them.

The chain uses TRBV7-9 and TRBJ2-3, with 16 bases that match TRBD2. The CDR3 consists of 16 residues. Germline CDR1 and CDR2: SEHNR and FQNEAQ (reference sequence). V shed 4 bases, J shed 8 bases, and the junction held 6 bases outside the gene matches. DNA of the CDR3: TGTGCCAGCAGCTCCCGCGGGACTAGCGGGGGGGCTACGCAGTATTTT. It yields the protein CASSSRGTSGGATQYF.

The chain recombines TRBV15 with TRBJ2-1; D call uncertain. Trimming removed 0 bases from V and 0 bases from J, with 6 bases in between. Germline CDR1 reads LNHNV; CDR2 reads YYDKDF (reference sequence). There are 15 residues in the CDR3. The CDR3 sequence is CATSRDPSSYNEQFF. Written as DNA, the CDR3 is TGTGCCACCAGCAGAGATCCTAGCTCCTACAATGAGCAGTTCTTC.

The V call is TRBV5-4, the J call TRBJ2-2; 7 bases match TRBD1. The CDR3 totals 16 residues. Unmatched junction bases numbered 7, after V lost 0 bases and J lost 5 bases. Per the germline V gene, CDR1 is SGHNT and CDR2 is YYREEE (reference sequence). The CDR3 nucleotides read TGTGCCAGCAGCTTGGGGGTAGGGGGCAGGACCGGGGAGCTGTTTTTT. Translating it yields CASSLGVGGRTGELFF.